This is a list of T cell receptor beta chains from one sample in a study of technical replicates of blood from a few donors. Repertoires were generated with immunoSEQ multiplex PCR, while TCRdb's copy carries only in-frame clones and drops some. The repertoire holds about 82,000 clones, with about 90% as singletons. Sequenced material: T cells isolated from PBMCs. These receptors were taken from a human donor in good health. CDR3s include the opening cysteine and the closing phenylalanine or tryptophan. The D gene is left open where the match is weak. Rows may omit the clone size; those that give it use once, few, many or a size class.

clone size: few
J gene: TRBJ2-7
V gene: TRBV4-2
D gene: TRBD1
CDR3 protein: CASSQDGQGSSYEQYF
CDR3 DNA: TGTGCCAGCAGCCAAGACGGACAGGGGAGCTCCTACGAGCAGTACTTC

clone size: NA
J gene: TRBJ1-4
V gene: TRBV27
D gene: TRBD1
CDR3 protein: CASSQDRGVDEKLFF
CDR3 DNA: TGTGCCAGCAGTCAGGACAGGGGTGTGGATGAAAAACTGTTTTTT

clone size: NA
J gene: TRBJ2-3
V gene: TRBV9
D gene: NA
CDR3 protein: CASSVRGTDTQYF
CDR3 DNA: TGTGCCAGCAGCGTACGCGGGACAGATACGCAGTATTTT

clone size: NA
J gene: TRBJ2-5
V gene: TRBV7-2
D gene: TRBD1
CDR3 protein: CASRGQKQETQYF
CDR3 DNA: TGTGCCAGCAGGGGACAGAAACAAGAGACCCAGTACTTC

clone size: NA
J gene: TRBJ2-1
V gene: TRBV2
D gene: NA
CDR3 protein: CASGRDWQFF
CDR3 DNA: TGTGCCAGCGGCCGGGACTGGCAGTTCTTC

clone size: NA
J gene: TRBJ1-2
V gene: TRBV4-1
D gene: NA
CDR3 protein: CASSGLLQGNQIGYTF
CDR3 DNA: TGCGCCAGCAGCGGCCTTCTACAGGGTAACCAAATAGGCTACACCTTC

clone size: once
J gene: TRBJ1-4
V gene: TRBV30
D gene: TRBD1
CDR3 protein: CAWSVSTGSRLFEKLFF
CDR3 DNA: TGTGCCTGGAGTGTTTCGACAGGGAGTCGCTTATTTGAAAAACTGTTTTTT

clone size: NA
J gene: TRBJ1-6
V gene: TRBV7-2
D gene: TRBD1
CDR3 protein: CASREVGQGYSPLHF
CDR3 DNA: TGTGCCAGCAGAGAGGTGGGACAGGGATATTCACCCCTCCACTTT

clone size: NA
J gene: TRBJ1-5
V gene: TRBV10-3
D gene: NA
CDR3 protein: CAISESFSDPQPQHF
CDR3 DNA: TGTGCCATCAGTGAGTCCTTTTCAGATCCTCAGCCCCAGCATTTT

clone size: NA
J gene: TRBJ2-7
V gene: TRBV19
D gene: TRBD2
CDR3 protein: CASSMAGLAVYEQYF
CDR3 DNA: TGTGCCAGTAGTATGGCGGGACTAGCGGTTTACGAGCAGTACTTC

clone size: NA
J gene: TRBJ2-2
V gene: TRBV2
D gene: NA
CDR3 protein: CASRVTEGYTGELFF
CDR3 DNA: TGTGCCAGCAGAGTGACGGAGGGATACACCGGGGAGCTGTTTTTT